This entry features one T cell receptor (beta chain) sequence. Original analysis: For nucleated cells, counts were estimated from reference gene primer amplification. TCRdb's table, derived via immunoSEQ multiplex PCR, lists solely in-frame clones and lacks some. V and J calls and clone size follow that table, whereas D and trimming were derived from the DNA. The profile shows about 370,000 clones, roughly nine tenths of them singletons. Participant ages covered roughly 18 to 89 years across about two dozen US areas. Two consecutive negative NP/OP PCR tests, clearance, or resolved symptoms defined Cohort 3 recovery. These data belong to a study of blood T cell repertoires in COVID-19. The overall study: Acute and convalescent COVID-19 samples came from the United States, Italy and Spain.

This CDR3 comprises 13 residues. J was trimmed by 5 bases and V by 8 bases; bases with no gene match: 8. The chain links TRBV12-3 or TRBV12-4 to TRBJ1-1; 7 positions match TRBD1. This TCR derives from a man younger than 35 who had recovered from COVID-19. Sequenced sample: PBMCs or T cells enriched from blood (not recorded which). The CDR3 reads CASAPTGRTEAFF. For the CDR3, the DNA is TGTGCCAGCGCCCCGACAGGGAGGACTGAAGCTTTCTTT.